This T cell receptor (beta chain) appears in the sequencing data of a study of T cell responses to AZD1222 COVID-19 vaccine. Study as a whole: Second doses were pooled across both intervals (about 4 or about 12 weeks). Study-level points and caveats: Recipients of two AZD1222 doses showed rising Spike-specific TCR breadth and depth. There were vaccine-associated CD4 TCRs across spike, dominant at 160-218 and 743-854.

Regarding this clone: Its specificity is not known.

TCRdb keeps only in-frame clones here, not all; method: immunoSEQ multiplex PCR. The table has approximately 150,000 clones, less than 95% seen once; the top ten hold about 1.5%. The CDR3 sequence is 16 residues long. The germline V and J ends were trimmed by 0 bases and 7 bases, with 16 bases remaining between them. This TCR was sampled from an adult in good health. The sequencing used peripheral blood, collected on day 0 of AZD1222 vaccination. The chain recombines TRBV5-7 with TRBJ2-2; D may be TRBD2 (6 bases). TRBV5-7 is recorded as an ORF, its role being uncertain. The DNA of the CDR3 is TGTGCCAGCAGCTTGGCGGGAGTTCCCTCCGACGGGGAGCTGTTTTTT. Amino acids: CASSLAGVPSDGELFF.